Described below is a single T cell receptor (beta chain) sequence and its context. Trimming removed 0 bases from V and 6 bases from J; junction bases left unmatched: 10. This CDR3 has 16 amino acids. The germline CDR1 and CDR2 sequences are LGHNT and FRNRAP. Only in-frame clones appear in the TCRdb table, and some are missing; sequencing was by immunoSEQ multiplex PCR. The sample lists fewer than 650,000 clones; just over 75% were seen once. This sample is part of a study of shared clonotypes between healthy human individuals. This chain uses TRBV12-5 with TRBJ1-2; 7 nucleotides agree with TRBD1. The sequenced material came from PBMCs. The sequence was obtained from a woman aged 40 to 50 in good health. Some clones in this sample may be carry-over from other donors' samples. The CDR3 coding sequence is TGTGCTAGTGGTTTGGTACTTACGGGACAGTACCATGGCTACACCTTC. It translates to CASGLVLTGQYHGYTF.